The 20 T cell receptor beta chains below all came from one sample that was sequenced in a study of breast tumors, draining lymph nodes, adjacent tissues. Breast cancer patients provided tissue from their axillary draining lymph nodes. One entry per CDR3 protein results from TCRdb running MiXCR on the multiplex PCR reads. The sample yields around 150,000 distinct CDR3 sequences, approximately 30% seen once. Sequencing was done on a sample of axillary lymph node tissue. The receptors originated from a female donor with breast cancer. Some clones in this sample may be carry-over from other donors' samples.

Worth noting for this clonotype: This may be a read error, as it is one base from a much larger clone. The chain combines TRBV28 with TRBJ2-7, with D perhaps TRBD2 (7 bases). The germline CDR1 and CDR2 sequences are MDHEN and SYDVKM. The CDR3 spans 13 residues. The CDR3 sequence is CASSSSGDYEQCF. CDR3 in DNA: TGTGCCAGCAGTTCCTCAGGGGACTACGAGCAGTGCTTC.

This clonotype was seen only a few times. This sequence may be a read error, since a much larger clone differs from it by one base. The J gene is TRBJ2-1, the V gene TRBV20-1; 7 nucleotides agree with TRBD1. The CDR3 extends over 15 amino acids. V was pared by 3 bases and J by 9 bases, with 14 bases of the junction left unmatched. Germline CDR1 and CDR2: DFQATT and SNEGSKA (reference sequence). CDR3 loop: CSASGPTGIAGEQFF. The CDR3 bases are TGCAGTGCTAGTGGACCGACAGGGATCGCGGGTGAGCAGTTCTTC.

This clonotype has a count of ten or more. This clone may be a read error of a much larger clone one base away. This chain uses TRBV20-1 with TRBJ1-2; maybe TRBD1 (5 bases). CDR1 and CDR2 from the germline V gene are DFQATT and SNEGSKA (reference sequence). This CDR3 is 12 amino acids long. The CDR3 is CSAGRQNYGSTF. The CDR3 DNA sequence: TGCAGTGCTGGGAGACAGAACTATGGCTCCACCTTC.

The table lists this clonotype with many counts. V usage is TRBV6-5 and J usage is TRBJ1-5; 7 bases agree with TRBD1. With 0 bases clipped from V and 6 bases from J, the junction kept 8 bases outside the gene matches. Germline V gene sequence: CDR1 MNHEY, CDR2 SVGAGI. CDR3 length: 16 amino acids. This CDR3 reads CASSYSFPGGSQPQHF. CDR3 in DNA: TGTGCCAGCAGTTACTCTTTCCCAGGGGGTAGTCAGCCCCAGCATTTT.

CDR3 amino acids: CASSSGTGVGGANVLTF. The CDR3 DNA reads as TGTGCCAGCAGTTCCGGGACAGGGGTTGGAGGGGCCAACGTCCTGACTTTC. The V call is TRBV11-2, the J call TRBJ2-6; TRBD1 matches at 10 bases. The CDR3 consists of 17 residues. Trimming at V came to 6 bases and at J to 4 bases, leaving 9 bases not matched to a gene. Germline V gene sequence: CDR1 SGHAT, CDR2 FQNNGV.

At least ten counts were recorded for this clonotype. This rearrangement joins TRBV7-9 to TRBJ1-2; D perhaps matches TRBD1 (6 bases). The length of the CDR3 is 13 residues. V lost 7 bases to trimming and J lost 7 bases, with 16 bases between them. In germline, CDR1 is SEHNR, CDR2 FQNEAQ (reference sequence). DNA for the CDR3: TGTGCCAGCACCCGAACAGGGTACTCTGGCTACACCTTC. It encodes CASTRTGYSGYTF.

The chain joins TRBV5-1 to TRBJ2-1; D perhaps matches TRBD2 (6 bases). From germline, CDR1 is SGHRS and CDR2 YFSETQ. Trimming pared 5 bases from V and 8 bases from J, leaving 17 bases between. The length of the CDR3 is 14 residues. The CDR3 here is CASSYGGGGDEQFF. DNA for the CDR3: TGCGCCAGCAGTTACGGGGGAGGCGGGGATGAGCAGTTCTTC.

Worth noting for this clonotype: The conserved phenylalanine or tryptophan normally closing the CDR3 is absent here, so this likely arose from a read error. The limits of the CDR3 on the DNA are not certain, so only TCRdb's listed CDR3 is given. The chain joins TRBV6-5 to TRBJ2-5. Germline-derived CDR1 and CDR2 are MNHEY and SVGAGI. The CDR3 is 8 residues long, ends included. CDR3 protein: CASSLTIQ.

At least ten counts were recorded for this clonotype. The chain has TRBV20-1 and TRBJ2-5; no clear D. CDR3 length: 12 amino acids. Trimming took 5 bases from V and 5 from J, leaving 12 bases between them. Germline loops: CDR1 DFQATT, CDR2 SNEGSKA (reference sequence). The DNA of the CDR3 is TGCAGTGCTCCGACGGGCTCTGAGACCCAGTACTTC. This codes for CSAPTGSETQYF.

Many counts were recorded for this clonotype. The chain recombines TRBV18 with TRBJ1-2; D is ambiguous. CDR1 KGHSH and CDR2 LQKENI come from the germline V gene. The CDR3 is made up of 14 amino acids. V was shortened by 6 bases and J by 3 bases, with 14 bases between the two germline ends. CDR3 protein: CASSPMYRDYGYTF. Here the CDR3 DNA reads TGTGCCAGCTCCCCTATGTATCGTGACTATGGCTACACCTTC. The entire variable domain, with the rest obtained from reference TRBV18 and TRBJ1-2, is as follows: NAGVMQNPRHLVRRRGQEARLRCSPMKGHSHVYWYRQLPEEGLKFMVYLQKENIIDESGMPKERFSAEFPKEGPSILRIQQVVRGDSAAYFCASSPMYRDYGYTFGSGTRLTVV.

This clonotype was seen repeatedly, ten times or more. One end of the junction is discordant with germline, which a read error may explain. The chain joins TRBV6-6 to TRBJ1-2; the match to TRBD1 covers 7 bases. There are 14 residues in the CDR3. Germline V lookup: CDR1 MNHNY, CDR2 SVGAGI (reference sequence). The CDR3, as DNA: TGTGCCAGCAGTCACTCAGGGGGGAATGGTGGCTACACCTTC. Protein sequence: CASSHSGGNGGYTF.

This clonotype was detected ten times or more. The chain employs TRBV7-8 and TRBJ1-6; 11 bases are a match to TRBD1. The CDR3 consists of 16 residues. Germline assignment: CDR1 SGHVS and CDR2 FQNEAQ. The ends lost 0 bases at V and 8 bases at J; junction bases unmatched: 3. DNA of the CDR3: TGTGCCAGCAGCTTAGCTCCGGGACAGGGGGATTCACCCCTCCACTTT. It is translated as CASSLAPGQGDSPLHF. Based on the CDR3 plus reference TRBV7-8 and TRBJ1-6, the full variable domain is GAGVSQSPRYKVAKRGQDVALRCDPISGHVSLFWYQQALGQGPEFLTYFQNEAQLDKSGLPSDRFFAERPEGSVSTLKIQRTQQEDSAVYLCASSLAPGQGDSPLHFGNGTRLTVT.

This clonotype was seen many times. The chain recombines TRBV2 with TRBJ2-1; 11 bases agree with TRBD2. CDR3 length: 14 residues. V gave up 6 bases and J gave up 9 bases; unmatched junction bases: 7. The germline gives CDR1 SNHLY, CDR2 FYNNEI. The CDR3, as DNA: TGTGCCAGCAGGGCTAGCGGGGGGCCGCCTGAGCAGTTCTTC. This encodes CASRASGGPPEQFF.

This clonotype was detected ten times or more. The chain carries TRBV5-1 and TRBJ2-7, with TRBD1 matching 7 bases. The germline V gene has CDR1 SGHRS and CDR2 YFSETQ. The J segment lost 4 bases and the V segment lost 0 bases, leaving 7 bases of the junction unmatched. There are 15 residues in the CDR3. The CDR3 sequence: CASSLAPGDSYEQYV. DNA of the CDR3: TGCGCCAGCAGCTTGGCTCCCGGGGACAGTTACGAGCAGTACGTC.

This clonotype was seen ten or more times. The V and J genes are TRBV18 and TRBJ2-7; D possibly corresponds to TRBD2 (5 bases). V was cut by 1 base and J by 5 bases, with 12 bases left in between. The CDR3 sequence is 14 residues long. The germline V gene encodes CDR1 KGHSH and CDR2 LQKENI. The CDR3 reads CASSPRAGDDEQYF. In nucleotides, the CDR3 is TGTGCCAGCTCACCACGGGCCGGGGATGACGAGCAGTACTTC.

The chain carries TRBV6-6 and TRBJ1-3, with TRBD1 identical over 7 bases. V lost 7 bases to trimming and J lost 4 bases; unmatched junction nucleotides: 19. The length of the CDR3 is 18 residues. Germline V gives CDR1 MNHNY, CDR2 SVGAGI (reference sequence). The CDR3 DNA sequence: TGTGCCAGCACTCTGAGGGACAGTAACACCGGGGAAGGAAACACCATATATTTT. Its translation is CASTLRDSNTGEGNTIYF.

Details on this clonotype: The CDR3 does not close with the conserved phenylalanine or tryptophan, likely indicating a read error. This chain links TRBV11-2 with TRBJ1-4; no clear D. Germline CDR1 SGHAT, CDR2 FQNNGV. V dropped 1 base and J dropped 5 bases, with 5 bases sitting between them. This CDR3 is built from 13 residues. The DNA for the CDR3 is TGTGCCAGCAGCTTAGGGGTGAATGAAAAACTGTTTTCT. Its translation: CASSLGVNEKLFS.

This clonotype showed up many times. V is TRBV5-8 and J is TRBJ1-5; D remains unclear. This CDR3 is 14 amino acids long. The germline gives CDR1 SGHTS, CDR2 YDEGEE. Trimming cost V 0 bases and J 5 bases, with 9 bases left between them. The chain's CDR3 is CASSLEAGDQPQHF. CDR3 DNA sequence: TGTGCCAGCAGCTTGGAGGCAGGAGATCAGCCCCAGCATTTT. The full variable domain, completed using reference TRBV5-8 and TRBJ1-5, is EAGVTQSPTHLIKTRGQQATLRCSPISGHTSVYWYQQALGLGLQFLLWYDEGEERNRGNFPPRFSGRQFPNYSSELNVNALELEDSALYLCASSLEAGDQPQHFGDGTRLSIL.

This clonotype has only a few counts. A much larger clone differs by one base, so this may be a read error. The chain employs TRBV20-1 and TRBJ2-1; 12 bases are a match to TRBD2. CDR1 and CDR2 from the germline V gene are DFQATT and SNEGSKA (reference sequence). V trimming: 4 bases; J trimming: 10 bases; junction bases outside the gene matches: 8. The CDR3 length is 14 residues. The CDR3 DNA follows: TGCAGTGCTATTAAACTAGCGGGGGGTTCGGAGCAGTTCTTC. This codes for CSAIKLAGGSEQFF.

The table lists this clonotype with many counts. The chain carries TRBV6-2 or TRBV6-3 and TRBJ2-1; D call uncertain. This CDR3 spans 13 amino acids. Germline CDR1 MNHEY, CDR2 SVGEGT. Between the trimmed V and J ends, which lost 2 bases and 10 bases, there was a span of 12 bases. CDR3 in amino acids: CASSYGDPDEQFF. CDR3 coding DNA: TGTGCCAGCAGTTACGGGGATCCAGACGAGCAGTTCTTC.